The 17 T cell receptor beta chains below come from one sample, sequenced in a study of T cells in Graves' hyperthyroidism and ophthalmopathy. RNA transcripts yielded amplified TCR beta CDR3 regions. RT-PCR in the first round (using the HTBI primer set) targeted the TCR CDR3. TCRdb re-derived calls from the multiplex PCR reads in MiXCR, one entry per CDR3 protein. This table has hundreds of thousands of distinct CDR3 sequences, around a sixth appearing once. The sample was blood. These receptors were collected from a woman aged 18-29 years with Graves' hyperthyroidism that later progressed to Graves' ophthalmopathy.

This clonotype appeared once. The CDR3 DNA is TGTGCCAGCAGCTTAGTGAGGGGGCCAGGGGCCAACGTCCTGACTTTC. It encodes CASSLVRGPGANVLTF. The chain joins TRBV7-9 to TRBJ2-6; 7 bases are a match to TRBD1. The CDR3 runs 16 residues. Trimming removed 1 base from V and 4 bases from J; junction bases left unmatched: 4. Germline V CDR1 and CDR2: SEHNR, FQNEAQ (reference sequence).

This clonotype was seen ten or more times. This chain links TRBV18 with TRBJ2-1, with 9 positions matching TRBD2. This CDR3 spans 17 amino acids. After removal of 3 bases from V and 5 bases from J, the junction contained 11 bases not matched to a gene. The germline gives CDR1 KGHSH, CDR2 LQKENI. The CDR3 DNA sequence: TGTGCCAGCTCACCTCCCGGGGGAGCGGGAGGTGACAATGAGCAGTTCTTC. This codes for CASSPPGGAGGDNEQFF.

This clonotype has a count of ten or more. The genes are TRBV7-8 and TRBJ2-1, with 9 bases that match TRBD2. Germline assignment: CDR1 SGHVS and CDR2 FQNEAQ. The length of the CDR3 is 15 residues. V gave up 2 bases and J gave up 5 bases; unmatched junction bases: 4. The CDR3 here is CASSLRAGGNNEQFF. The CDR3 DNA reads as TGTGCCAGCAGCTTACGAGCGGGAGGTAACAATGAGCAGTTCTTC.

This chain joins TRBV12-3 or TRBV12-4 and TRBJ2-7; D is undetermined. With 0 bases removed from V and 7 bases from J, the gap between germline ends came to 4 bases. The length of the CDR3 is 11 residues. The CDR3 region has the DNA TGTGCCAGCAGTTTAGCGGCGGAGCAGTACTTC. It is translated as CASSLAAEQYF.

There are many counts of this clonotype. CDR3 sequence (DNA): TGTGCCAGCAGGGGGTCGACAGGTTCCTCCTATAATTCACCCCTCCACTTT. Amino acid sequence: CASRGSTGSSYNSPLHF. The chain uses TRBV6-1 and TRBJ1-6; D is possibly TRBD1 (6 bases). CDR3 length: 17 amino acids. Trimming took off 6 bases at V and 0 bases at J, with 15 bases between the two ends. Germline CDR1 is MNHNS and CDR2 is SASEGT.

Note on this clonotype: Just one base apart from a much larger clone, this may be a read error. The chain has TRBV3-1 and TRBJ1-2; no definite D call. Germline-derived CDR1 and CDR2 are LGHDT and YNNKEL (reference sequence). This CDR3 region has 15 residues. The CDR3 here is CASGHTGNVPHGYTF. For the CDR3, the DNA is TGTGCCAGCGGCCACACCGGGAACGTTCCCCATGGCTACACCTTC.

The table lists this clonotype with a few counts. The chain employs TRBV12-3 or TRBV12-4 and TRBJ2-2; D is undetermined. V was shortened by 3 bases and J by 1 base, with 9 bases between the two germline ends. The CDR3 has 15 amino acids. As DNA, the CDR3 is TGTGCCAGCAGTTTCGAGAAGAAGAACACCGGGGAGCTGTTTTTT. It translates to CASSFEKKNTGELFF.

J is TRBJ2-1 and V is TRBV5-1; TRBD2 might be the D (7 bases). The germline V gene encodes CDR1 SGHRS and CDR2 YFSETQ. The CDR3 is made up of 15 amino acids. Trimming took off 4 bases at V and 4 bases at J, with 15 bases between the two ends. This CDR3 reads CASSGGKGGYNEQFF. CDR3 DNA: TGCGCCAGCAGCGGGGGGAAGGGGGGGTACAATGAGCAGTTCTTC.

V and J are TRBV28 and TRBJ2-7; 8 nucleotides line up with TRBD1. Trimming cost V 5 bases and J 0 bases; bases outside gene matches: 6. CDR1 is MDHEN and CDR2 is SYDVKM in the germline V gene. CDR3 length: 15 amino acids. CDR3 bases: TGTGCCAGCAGTCCATCGGGACAGGCCTCCTACGAGCAGTACTTC. Protein product: CASSPSGQASYEQYF.

The chain carries TRBV12-3 or TRBV12-4 and TRBJ2-2; perhaps TRBD1 as D (6 bases). Between the trimmed V and J ends, which lost 5 bases and 4 bases, there was a span of 17 bases. The CDR3 is made up of 16 amino acids. For the CDR3, the DNA is TGTGCCAGCAGTGGAAACCAGGACAGCGTCACCGGGGAGCTGTTTTTT. It codes for CASSGNQDSVTGELFF.

This clonotype appeared many times. The CDR3 spells CASSPVPYEQYF. The CDR3 DNA reads as TGTGCCAGCTCACCAGTCCCCTACGAGCAGTACTTC. The chain is built from TRBV18 and TRBJ2-7; no clear D. Looked up from germline, CDR1 is KGHSH and CDR2 is LQKENI. V was clipped by 2 bases and J by 2 bases, with 4 bases between them. The CDR3 is 12 amino acids.

The chain has TRBV20-1 and TRBJ2-1; 10 nucleotides match TRBD2. Trimming at V came to 0 bases and at J to 7 bases, leaving 3 bases not matched to a gene. The CDR3 is 14 residues long. Germline CDR1 DFQATT, CDR2 SNEGSKA (reference sequence). This CDR3 is CSARDVSGRNEQFF. The CDR3 region has the DNA TGCAGTGCTAGAGACGTTAGCGGGAGGAATGAGCAGTTCTTC.

Turning to this clonotype: A clone one base away is much larger, so this may be a read error. CDR3 DNA sequence: TGTGCCAGCAGCTTTGGGACTAGCTCCTACGAGCGGTACTTC. This sequence encodes CASSFGTSSYERYF. This chain joins TRBV7-9 and TRBJ2-7; 9 bases line up with TRBD2. This CDR3 has 14 residues. CDR1 and CDR2 (germline): SEHNR, FQNEAQ (reference sequence).

The rearrangement uses TRBV28 and TRBJ1-5; no clear D gene. The CDR3 runs 14 residues. Germline CDR1 and CDR2: MDHEN and SYDVKM. For the CDR3, the DNA is TGTGCGGTCCGCCGGGCGGTCGGGAATCAGCCCCAGCATTTT. Its translation: CAVRRAVGNQPQHF.

This clonotype has ten or more counts. The V gene is TRBV11-2, the J gene TRBJ2-7, with 8 bases fitting TRBD2. V trimming: 3 bases; J trimming: 3 bases; junction bases outside the gene matches: 1. CDR1 and CDR2 from the germline V gene are SGHAT and FQNNGV. The CDR3 loop spans 13 amino acids. The CDR3 sequence: CASSFGTSYEQYF. For the CDR3, the DNA is TGTGCCAGCAGCTTCGGGACTAGCTACGAGCAGTACTTC.

In this sample, this clonotype turned up many times. This rearrangement joins TRBV10-3 to TRBJ1-1; 7 positions match TRBD1. The ends lost 2 bases at V and 5 bases at J; junction bases unmatched: 17. The CDR3 contains 18 residues. CDR1 is ENHRY, CDR2 SYGVKD, per germline. CDR3 protein: CAISEPTRTGVVATEAFF. CDR3 nucleotide sequence: TGTGCCATCAGTGAGCCAACTCGCACAGGGGTGGTTGCTACTGAAGCTTTCTTT.

In its sample, this clonotype was seen many times. The gene calls are TRBV12-3 or TRBV12-4 and TRBJ2-1, with no clear D. The CDR3 loop spans 14 amino acids. Trimming removed 10 bases at V and 0 bases at J, with 13 bases between. This chain's CDR3 is CATLIGSSYNEQFF. CDR3 nucleotides: TGTGCCACCTTAATAGGTAGCTCCTACAATGAGCAGTTCTTC.